These 9 T cell receptor beta chains share one sample of origin, sequenced in a study of blood T cell repertoires in COVID-19. Sequencing used immunoSEQ multiplex PCR; TCRdb keeps in-frame clones, though not all of them. The sample has a few hundred thousand clones, roughly nine tenths seen once; the top ten hold roughly 2.4%. The sample consisted of peripheral blood. The source of these receptors is a woman aged 50 to 60 with acute or convalescent COVID-19.

The chain combines TRBV7-9 with TRBJ2-7, with TRBD2 identical over 11 bases. The CDR3 runs 14 residues. The V and J ends lost 5 bases and 2 bases, in that order; junction bases with no gene match: 2. Germline V lookup: CDR1 SEHNR, CDR2 FQNEAQ (reference sequence). CDR3 sequence (DNA): TGTGCCAGCAGCATACTAGCGGGAGCCTACGAGCAGTACTTC. Protein: CASSILAGAYEQYF.

This clone came up once. The V gene is TRBV5-6, the J gene TRBJ1-5; 7 nucleotides align to TRBD1. Trimming took 4 bases from V and 11 from J; bases not matched to a gene: 12. CDR3 size: 14 residues. The V gene's germline CDR1 is SGHDT and CDR2 YYEEEE. Here the CDR3 reads CASSIRGAQGAQHF. DNA of the CDR3: TGTGCCAGCAGCATCAGAGGGGCCCAGGGGGCCCAGCATTTT.

This chain links TRBV5-6 with TRBJ2-2, with unresolved D. CDR1 and CDR2 from the germline V gene are SGHDT and YYEEEE. Trimming took off 0 bases at V and 7 bases at J, with 13 bases between the two ends. The CDR3 length is 15 residues. The CDR3 DNA reads as TGTGCCAGCAGCTTGGAGGCAGGCTATGGCGGGGAGCTGTTTTTT. Translation gives CASSLEAGYGGELFF.

V usage is TRBV5-6 and J usage is TRBJ2-1; D possibly corresponds to TRBD1 (5 bases). Per germline, CDR1 SGHDT and CDR2 YYEEEE. The CDR3 runs 14 residues. Between the trimmed V and J ends, which lost 4 bases and 4 bases, there was a span of 12 bases. Written as DNA, the CDR3 is TGTGCCAGCAGCCACGCCCAGGGATACAATGAGCAGTTCTTC. Protein product: CASSHAQGYNEQFF.

In regard to this clone: The sample carries other DNA sequences with the same CDR3. The chain combines TRBV7-7 with TRBJ1-1; TRBD1 aligns across 11 bases. Germline values: CDR1 SSHAT, CDR2 FNYEAQ (reference sequence). The CDR3 spans 13 residues. The ends lost 5 bases at V and 6 bases at J; junction bases unmatched: 2. Here the CDR3 reads CASSQGQGAEAFF. CDR3 coding DNA: TGTGCCAGCAGCCAGGGACAGGGGGCTGAAGCTTTCTTT.

This chain connects TRBV11-2 to TRBJ2-1, with 7 bases lining up with TRBD2. Germline CDR1 is SGHAT and CDR2 is FQNNGV. Trimming took 4 bases from V and 9 from J; bases not matched to a gene: 12. CDR3 length equals 15 residues. The CDR3 loop reads CASSSGGGRKIEQFF. The DNA for the CDR3 is TGTGCCAGCAGCTCCGGCGGCGGGAGAAAGATTGAGCAGTTCTTC.

The chain couples TRBV10-3 to TRBJ1-6; 8 bases agree with TRBD1. With V trimmed by 2 bases and J by 9 bases, 3 bases remained unmatched. Germline V lookup: CDR1 ENHRY, CDR2 SYGVKD. The CDR3 spans 14 residues. The CDR3 DNA reads as TGTGCCATCAGTGAGACAGGGGGGCTTTCACCCCTCCACTTT. Amino acids: CAISETGGLSPLHF.

The chain links TRBV29-1 to TRBJ1-1, with TRBD1 matching over 7 bases. Germline values: CDR1 SQVTM, CDR2 ANQGSEA. The CDR3 contains 12 residues. Trimming at V came to 6 bases and at J to 1 base, leaving 2 bases not matched to a gene. CDR3 sequence reads: CSVQGGNTEAFF. Here the CDR3 DNA reads TGCAGCGTCCAGGGGGGGAACACTGAAGCTTTCTTT.

V is TRBV13 and J is TRBJ1-6; maybe TRBD1 (5 bases). Trimming took 4 bases from V and 6 from J, leaving 10 bases between them. Germline V CDR1 and CDR2: PRHDT, FYEKMQ (reference sequence). The CDR3 runs 14 residues. The CDR3: CASSSTGGNSPLHF. In DNA, the CDR3 is TGTGCCAGCAGCTCAACCGGGGGTAATTCACCCCTCCACTTT.